This is a list of T cell receptor beta chains from one sample in a study of early T cells in non-severe SARS-CoV-2 infection. TCRdb ran MiXCR on the 5' RACE reads and lists one entry per CDR3 protein. Of 20,000 to 25,000 distinct CDR3 sequences in the sample, 4.5% to 6% were seen once. What was sequenced was whole blood. The receptor source for this set is an adult who was a healthcare worker with PCR-confirmed SARS-CoV-2 infection or an uninfected control (not recorded which). The CDR3 runs from the conserved cysteine through the conserved F or W. The D gene is left open where the match is weak. Clone size is shown for a subset of rows, as once, few, many or a class of expanded clone.

clone_size: few; j_call: TRBJ2-7; v_call: TRBV5-6; d_call: .; cdr3_nt: TGTGCCACCTCCGGGCTCAGCTCCTACGAGCAGTACTTC; cdr3_aa: CATSGLSSYEQYF
clone_size: few; j_call: TRBJ1-2; v_call: TRBV19; d_call: .; cdr3_nt: TGTGCCAGTAGTACCCTCACCAGATACTATGGCTACACCTTC; cdr3_aa: CASSTLTRYYGYTF
clone_size: many; j_call: TRBJ1-1; v_call: TRBV6-5; d_call: TRBD1; cdr3_nt: TGTGCCAGCAGCCTGGGGGACGGACAGGGAACTTTCTTT; cdr3_aa: CASSLGDGQGTFF
clone_size: many; j_call: TRBJ2-7; v_call: TRBV10-3; d_call: .; cdr3_nt: TGTGCCATCAGTGAGTCTGGCGGGGAAACGGGATACGAGCAGTACTTC; cdr3_aa: CAISESGGETGYEQYF
clone_size: many; j_call: TRBJ2-5; v_call: TRBV7-2; d_call: .; cdr3_nt: TGTGCCAGCAGCCGCGTTGTGGGGGTTGAAGAGACCCAGTACTTC; cdr3_aa: CASSRVVGVEETQYF
clone_size: medium-sized; j_call: TRBJ1-3; v_call: TRBV6-6; d_call: .; cdr3_nt: TGTGCCAGCAACCCAGGAAGCTCTGGAAACACCATATATTTT; cdr3_aa: CASNPGSSGNTIYF
clone_size: many; j_call: TRBJ1-1; v_call: TRBV7-9; d_call: .; cdr3_nt: TGTGCCAGCAGCTTACGTGGCAGTTCGAACACTGAAGCTTTCTTT; cdr3_aa: CASSLRGSSNTEAFF
clone_size: many; j_call: TRBJ2-3; v_call: TRBV29-1; d_call: TRBD2; cdr3_nt: TGCAGCGTCGTGTTGACTAGCGGGGTCGGCACAGATACGCAGTATTTT; cdr3_aa: CSVVLTSGVGTDTQYF
clone_size: many; j_call: TRBJ2-1; v_call: TRBV20-1; d_call: TRBD2; cdr3_nt: TGCAGTGCTCTCCGACTAGCGGGGGGGAGCTCCTACAATGAGCAGTTCTTC; cdr3_aa: CSALRLAGGSSYNEQFF
clone_size: many; j_call: TRBJ2-2; v_call: TRBV9; d_call: TRBD2; cdr3_nt: TGTGCCAGCTCCCACCGGGGGGACTACACCGGGGAGCTGTTTTTT; cdr3_aa: CASSHRGDYTGELFF
clone_size: .; j_call: TRBJ1-1; v_call: TRBV5-1; d_call: .; cdr3_nt: TGCGCCAGCAGCTTGGTCCAGGGTGATCCGGTCACTGAAGCTTTCTTT; cdr3_aa: CASSLVQGDPVTEAFF
clone_size: many; j_call: TRBJ2-3; v_call: TRBV4-3; d_call: TRBD2; cdr3_nt: TGCGCCAGCAGCCAAGGACGGGGGGGCGCAGATACGCAGTATTTT; cdr3_aa: CASSQGRGGADTQYF
clone_size: few; j_call: TRBJ2-3; v_call: TRBV30; d_call: TRBD2; cdr3_nt: TGTGCCTGGAGTGTGGGGGGGAGCACAGATACGCAGTATTTT; cdr3_aa: CAWSVGGSTDTQYF
clone_size: .; j_call: TRBJ2-5; v_call: TRBV27; d_call: TRBD2; cdr3_nt: TGTGCCAGCAGTTCACTAGCGCCGGGTAGGGAGACCCAGTACTTC; cdr3_aa: CASSSLAPGRETQYF
clone_size: many; j_call: TRBJ2-1; v_call: TRBV11-3; d_call: .; cdr3_nt: TGTGCCAGCAGCGAACGGCGGGGTAGCTCCTACAATGAGCAGTTCTTC; cdr3_aa: CASSERRGSSYNEQFF
clone_size: medium-sized; j_call: TRBJ1-6; v_call: TRBV27; d_call: .; cdr3_nt: TGTGCCAGCCTAATGGTGGGGCCTAGGTCGGGATCCTATAATTCACCCCTCCACTTT; cdr3_aa: CASLMVGPRSGSYNSPLHF
clone_size: few; j_call: TRBJ2-7; v_call: TRBV20-1; d_call: .; cdr3_nt: TGCAGTGCTAGGGGGTTTCTAGCGCTCGAAACCTACGAGCAGTACTTC; cdr3_aa: CSARGFLALETYEQYF
clone_size: few; j_call: TRBJ1-1; v_call: TRBV20-1; d_call: .; cdr3_nt: TGCAGTGCCAAATTGAACACTGAAGCTTTCTTT; cdr3_aa: CSAKLNTEAFF
clone_size: .; j_call: TRBJ2-7; v_call: TRBV6-1; d_call: .; cdr3_nt: TGTGCCAGCAGTGAAGGATATTACGAGCAGTACTTC; cdr3_aa: CASSEGYYEQYF
clone_size: few; j_call: TRBJ1-2; v_call: TRBV28; d_call: .; cdr3_nt: TGTGCCAGCAGTTTGGACCTCTTTTTCGGCTACACCTTC; cdr3_aa: CASSLDLFFGYTF
clone_size: many; j_call: TRBJ2-5; v_call: TRBV4-3; d_call: TRBD1; cdr3_nt: TGCGCCAGCAGCCCAACCGGGACAGGGGACCAAGAGACCCAGTACTTC; cdr3_aa: CASSPTGTGDQETQYF
clone_size: .; j_call: TRBJ2-3; v_call: TRBV9; d_call: .; cdr3_nt: TGTGCCAGCAGCGTAAGGCTAGACCCCACAGATACGCAGTATTTT; cdr3_aa: CASSVRLDPTDTQYF
clone_size: few; j_call: TRBJ1-1; v_call: TRBV7-8; d_call: .; cdr3_nt: TGTGCCAGCAGCTTAGTTATCACTGAAGCTTTCTTT; cdr3_aa: CASSLVITEAFF
clone_size: many; j_call: TRBJ2-1; v_call: TRBV11-2; d_call: .; cdr3_nt: TGTGCCAGCAGCTTCAATGAGCAGTTCTTC; cdr3_aa: CASSFNEQFF
clone_size: few; j_call: TRBJ2-3; v_call: TRBV7-2; d_call: TRBD2; cdr3_nt: TGTGCCAGCAGCTTCCTAGCGGGGGCGGTTACAGATACGCAGTATTTT; cdr3_aa: CASSFLAGAVTDTQYF
clone_size: medium-sized; j_call: TRBJ1-5; v_call: TRBV20-1; d_call: TRBD1; cdr3_nt: TGCAGTGGGACAGGTCCCCATCAGCCCCAGCATTTT; cdr3_aa: CSGTGPHQPQHF
clone_size: .; j_call: TRBJ2-2; v_call: TRBV7-6; d_call: .; cdr3_nt: TGTGCCAGCAGCCTGGTTGAACAGAGGGAGCTGTTTTTT; cdr3_aa: CASSLVEQRELFF
clone_size: many; j_call: TRBJ2-7; v_call: TRBV10-2; d_call: .; cdr3_nt: TGCGCCGGTAGCCCAGGCTCCTCCTACGAGCAGTACTTC; cdr3_aa: CAGSPGSSYEQYF
clone_size: many; j_call: TRBJ1-5; v_call: TRBV20-1; d_call: .; cdr3_nt: TGCAGTGCTAGGGAGACAGGCCGTTGGCCCCAGCATTTT; cdr3_aa: CSARETGRWPQHF
clone_size: .; j_call: TRBJ1-1; v_call: TRBV2; d_call: .; cdr3_nt: TGTGCCAGCAGTGATCGGCCAACGAACACTGAAGCTTTCTTT; cdr3_aa: CASSDRPTNTEAFF
clone_size: many; j_call: TRBJ1-5; v_call: TRBV19; d_call: .; cdr3_nt: TGTGCCAGTAGACCGACCGGAACTTTTAGCAATCAGCCCCAGCATTTT; cdr3_aa: CASRPTGTFSNQPQHF
clone_size: few; j_call: TRBJ2-7; v_call: TRBV11-2; d_call: .; cdr3_nt: TGTGCCAGCAGCTTAGACCACTACGAGCAGTACTTC; cdr3_aa: CASSLDHYEQYF
clone_size: medium-sized; j_call: TRBJ2-2; v_call: TRBV13; d_call: .; cdr3_nt: TGTGCCAGCAGCTACTCGCGGGGGCGAGGGCACACCGGGGAGCTGTTTTTT; cdr3_aa: CASSYSRGRGHTGELFF
clone_size: .; j_call: TRBJ2-3; v_call: TRBV29-1; d_call: .; cdr3_nt: TGCAGCGCGCCCGCCGGGGGCACAGATACGCAGTATTTT; cdr3_aa: CSAPAGGTDTQYF
clone_size: many; j_call: TRBJ1-2; v_call: TRBV11-2; d_call: TRBD1; cdr3_nt: TGTGCCAGCAGCGTCGACAGGGACTATGGCTACACCTTC; cdr3_aa: CASSVDRDYGYTF
clone_size: few; j_call: TRBJ1-1; v_call: TRBV28; d_call: .; cdr3_nt: TGTGCCAGCATTACTTTAGGGGAGCGTAGGACTGAAGCTTTCTTT; cdr3_aa: CASITLGERRTEAFF
clone_size: .; j_call: TRBJ2-7; v_call: TRBV20-1; d_call: .; cdr3_nt: TGCAGTGCCGCGGACAGCCGGTCCTACGAGCAGTACTTC; cdr3_aa: CSAADSRSYEQYF
clone_size: many; j_call: TRBJ2-3; v_call: TRBV7-9; d_call: .; cdr3_nt: TGTGCCAGCATCCTCCAGGGGGGGGTTGGCACAGATACGCAGTATTTT; cdr3_aa: CASILQGGVGTDTQYF
clone_size: few; j_call: TRBJ2-3; v_call: TRBV7-3; d_call: TRBD1; cdr3_nt: TGTGCCAGCAGCTCCGGACAGGGGGCAACAGATACGCAGTATTTT; cdr3_aa: CASSSGQGATDTQYF
clone_size: many; j_call: TRBJ2-1; v_call: TRBV7-9; d_call: TRBD1; cdr3_nt: TGTGCCAGCAGCCACCTGGACAGGCCCTACAATGAGCAGTTCTTC; cdr3_aa: CASSHLDRPYNEQFF
clone_size: many; j_call: TRBJ1-2; v_call: TRBV28; d_call: .; cdr3_nt: TGTGCCAGCAGTTTCCCCCGGCGCAACTATGGCTACACCTTC; cdr3_aa: CASSFPRRNYGYTF
clone_size: many; j_call: TRBJ2-1; v_call: TRBV11-1; d_call: .; cdr3_nt: TGTGCCAGCAGCTTAACGGGGGGCAACGGAAATGAGCAGTTCTTC; cdr3_aa: CASSLTGGNGNEQFF
clone_size: medium-sized; j_call: TRBJ2-3; v_call: TRBV5-4; d_call: .; cdr3_nt: TGTGCCAGCAGCTTGGACAGACTCACAGATACGCAGTATTTT; cdr3_aa: CASSLDRLTDTQYF
clone_size: many; j_call: TRBJ2-1; v_call: TRBV3-1; d_call: .; cdr3_nt: TGTGCCAGCAGCCAACCGACCAGGGGTTCCAATGAGCAGTTCTTC; cdr3_aa: CASSQPTRGSNEQFF
clone_size: few; j_call: TRBJ2-5; v_call: TRBV12-3/TRBV12-4; d_call: .; cdr3_nt: TGTGCCAGCAGTAGGGTAGGCGAGGAGACCCAGTACTTC; cdr3_aa: CASSRVGEETQYF
clone_size: medium-sized; j_call: TRBJ1-2; v_call: TRBV27; d_call: TRBD1; cdr3_nt: TGTGCCAGCAGCTTCTTACAGGGGGCGCTTAACTATGGCTACACCTTC; cdr3_aa: CASSFLQGALNYGYTF
clone_size: many; j_call: TRBJ1-1; v_call: TRBV29-1; d_call: .; cdr3_nt: TGCAGCGTTGTGGCCGGCACTGAAGCTTTCTTT; cdr3_aa: CSVVAGTEAFF
clone_size: medium-sized; j_call: TRBJ1-4; v_call: TRBV7-2; d_call: .; cdr3_nt: TGTGCCAGCAGCCTTGGGGGGTTGAAAGAAAAACTGTTTTTT; cdr3_aa: CASSLGGLKEKLFF
clone_size: few; j_call: TRBJ1-1; v_call: TRBV12-5; d_call: .; cdr3_nt: TGTGCTAGTGGTCTACCAGGGAGCACTGAAGCTTTCTTT; cdr3_aa: CASGLPGSTEAFF
clone_size: many; j_call: TRBJ1-1; v_call: TRBV9; d_call: .; cdr3_nt: TGTGCCAGCAGCCCTCATCGCACGAACACTGAAGCTTTCTTT; cdr3_aa: CASSPHRTNTEAFF
clone_size: .; j_call: TRBJ2-7; v_call: TRBV14; d_call: .; cdr3_nt: TGTGCCAGCAGCCAAGATCTGGCCCGAGGGGGCGAGCAGTACTTC; cdr3_aa: CASSQDLARGGEQYF
clone_size: many; j_call: TRBJ1-6; v_call: TRBV5-5; d_call: .; cdr3_nt: TGTGCCAGCAGCTTTCAGGGAAGGGTATCCTATAATTCACCCCTCCACTTT; cdr3_aa: CASSFQGRVSYNSPLHF
clone_size: many; j_call: TRBJ2-3; v_call: TRBV7-6; d_call: TRBD2; cdr3_nt: TGTGCCAGCAGCTTAGTGAGCGGGGGATACACAGATACGCAGTATTTT; cdr3_aa: CASSLVSGGYTDTQYF
clone_size: few; j_call: TRBJ2-7; v_call: TRBV7-6; d_call: TRBD2; cdr3_nt: TGTGCCAGCAGCTTAGCGGCGGGGGGCGTCACCTACGAGCAGTACTTC; cdr3_aa: CASSLAAGGVTYEQYF
clone_size: many; j_call: TRBJ2-7; v_call: TRBV5-6; d_call: TRBD1; cdr3_nt: TGTGCCAGCGGACCGGGGACAGGCCGTTATCGGGACTACGAGCAGTACTTC; cdr3_aa: CASGPGTGRYRDYEQYF